The clone carrying this T cell receptor beta chain was seen a few times. The antigen remains undetermined. The V end lost 4 bases, the J end lost 4 bases, and 9 bases lay between the germline ends. The CDR3 runs to 13 residues. Germline values: CDR1 KGHDR, CDR2 SFDVKD. The sample belongs to a study of vaccination and CD4 T cells after COVID-19. Study information: Convalescent cases comprised several mild and one severe, all SARS-CoV-2 positive by nasal swab PCR. The study's findings and limits: Early timepoints after natural infection were not analyzed in these convalescent patients. With convalescent patients, a median 86.3% of reactive clones emerged solely after vaccination.

Indicated treatment: approximately nine-day PBMC culture with coronavirus spike peptide pools or control peptides (ViraFEST assay). ViraFEST enlarged antigen-specific T cell populations with peptide pools and afterwards sequenced TCRs. Sequencing of cultured CD4+ T cell DNA used the Oncomine TCR Beta short-read assay. TCRdb called the PCR reads again in MiXCR, with one record for every CDR3 protein. The sample yields 15,000 to 20,000 distinct CDR3 sequences, approximately 50% seen once. The J gene is TRBJ1-2, the V gene TRBV24-1; D is ambiguous. The starting material was CD4+ T cells from blood, cultured in vitro, obtained after SARS-CoV-2 vaccination. The clonotype originates from a human donor who had recovered from COVID-19. CDR3 region: CATSEPGGYGYTF. The CDR3 DNA sequence: TGTGCCACCAGTGAGCCGGGAGGCTATGGCTACACCTTC.